These T cell receptor beta chains were read from a single sample in a study of T cells in Graves' hyperthyroidism and ophthalmopathy. TCRdb re-analysed the multiplex PCR reads in MiXCR, keeping a single row per CDR3 protein. The sample records 650,000 to 800,000 distinct CDR3 sequences, about 45% being singletons. Sequencing was done on a sample of peripheral blood or thyroid tissue (not recorded which). These receptors all stem from an adult man with Graves' disease, either hyperthyroidism or ophthalmopathy (not recorded which). Each CDR3 is given with its conserved first and last residue. Each record gives: D gene, clone size, J gene, V gene, CDR3 protein, CDR3 DNA. The D gene is left open where the match is weak. Rows give clone size only sometimes, using once, few, many, or a class for an expanded clone.

D: TRBD1
size: NA
J: TRBJ2-7
V: TRBV29-1
CDR3: CSVTTGTYEQYF
DNA: TGCAGCGTTACGACAGGGACCTACGAGCAGTACTTC

D: TRBD1
size: NA
J: TRBJ1-1
V: TRBV7-9
CDR3: CASSRDSYTVNTEAFF
DNA: TGTGCCAGCAGCCGGGACAGTTACACTGTGAACACTGAAGCTTTCTTT

D: NA
size: few
J: TRBJ1-4
V: TRBV19
CDR3: CASSLGTATTNEKLFF
DNA: TGTGCCAGTAGTCTCGGGACGGCTACAACTAATGAAAAACTGTTTTTT

D: NA
size: few
J: TRBJ2-7
V: TRBV10-3
CDR3: CASRGPLQNSYEQYF
DNA: TGTGCCAGCAGGGGCCCCCTGCAGAACAGCTACGAGCAGTACTTC

D: NA
size: few
J: TRBJ1-5
V: TRBV7-8
CDR3: CASSQGSSQPQHF
DNA: TGTGCCAGCAGCCAAGGGTCCAGTCAGCCCCAGCATTTT

D: NA
size: many
J: TRBJ2-5
V: TRBV7-9
CDR3: CASSLSVEETQYF
DNA: TGTGCCAGCAGCTTATCCGTTGAAGAGACCCAGTACTTC

D: TRBD1
size: NA
J: TRBJ1-2
V: TRBV10-3
CDR3: CATSDTPTGDVDGYTF
DNA: TGTGCCACCAGTGACACTCCGACAGGGGATGTCGATGGCTACACCTTC

D: TRBD1
size: few
J: TRBJ1-2
V: TRBV2
CDR3: CASSTLEGAYGYTF
DNA: TGTGCCAGCAGCACCTTGGAGGGGGCGTATGGCTACACCTTC

D: NA
size: many
J: TRBJ1-4
V: TRBV10-2
CDR3: CASSLDDLQTDEKLFF
DNA: TGCGCCAGCAGCCTTGACGACCTCCAGACGGATGAAAAACTGTTTTTT

D: NA
size: NA
J: TRBJ2-5
V: TRBV4-1
CDR3: CASSQVAGQETQHF
DNA: TGCGCCAGCAGCCAAGTTGCGGGGCAAGAGACCCAGCACTTC

D: NA
size: NA
J: TRBJ1-2
V: TRBV7-4
CDR3: CASSPTVSYEGYTF
DNA: TGTGCCAGCAGCCCGACAGTATCTTATGAGGGCTACACCTTC

D: NA
size: NA
J: TRBJ1-5
V: TRBV12-3/TRBV12-4
CDR3: CASSLWDRNQPQHF
DNA: TGTGCCAGCAGTTTGTGGGACCGTAATCAGCCCCAGCATTTT

D: NA
size: many
J: TRBJ1-2
V: TRBV29-1
CDR3: CSVEAGNGYTF
DNA: TGCAGCGTTGAGGCAGGGAATGGCTACACCTTC

D: NA
size: many
J: TRBJ2-7
V: TRBV10-2
CDR3: CASSESAGSYEQYF
DNA: TGCGCCAGCAGTGAGTCTGCAGGTTCCTACGAGCAGTACTTC

D: NA
size: NA
J: TRBJ1-5
V: TRBV5-6
CDR3: CASSGSDQPQHF
DNA: TGTGCCAGCAGCGGGAGCGATCAGCCCCAGCATTTT

D: NA
size: NA
J: TRBJ1-4
V: TRBV9
CDR3: CASSTRQNEKLFF
DNA: TGTGCCAGCAGCACCCGACAGAATGAAAAACTGTTTTTT

D: NA
size: NA
J: TRBJ2-7
V: TRBV11-2
CDR3: CASSSTAESSYQQYF
DNA: TGTGCCAGCAGCTCCACCGCGGAGAGCTCCTACCAGCAGTACTTC

D: NA
size: NA
J: TRBJ1-1
V: TRBV29-1
CDR3: CSAEGAGERNTEAFF
DNA: TGCAGCGCCGAAGGGGCAGGGGAGAGAAACACTGAAGCTTTCTTT

D: NA
size: NA
J: TRBJ1-3
V: TRBV7-8
CDR3: CASSNPKGGGGNTIYF
DNA: TGTGCCAGCAGTAATCCTAAGGGAGGGGGTGGAAACACCATATATTTT

D: TRBD1
size: NA
J: TRBJ1-1
V: TRBV24-1
CDR3: CATSDDSGTGAPEAFF
DNA: TGTGCCACCAGTGATGACTCCGGGACAGGGGCTCCTGAAGCTTTCTTT

D: NA
size: few
J: TRBJ1-1
V: TRBV29-1
CDR3: CSLGMNTEAFF
DNA: TGCAGCTTAGGTATGAACACTGAAGCTTTCTTT

D: NA
size: NA
J: TRBJ2-3
V: TRBV10-2
CDR3: CASTQTDTQYF
DNA: TGCGCCAGCACCCAGACAGATACGCAGTATTTT

D: TRBD2
size: many
J: TRBJ2-7
V: TRBV10-3
CDR3: CAIGTSGSYEQYF
DNA: TGTGCCATAGGGACTAGCGGGAGCTACGAGCAGTACTTC